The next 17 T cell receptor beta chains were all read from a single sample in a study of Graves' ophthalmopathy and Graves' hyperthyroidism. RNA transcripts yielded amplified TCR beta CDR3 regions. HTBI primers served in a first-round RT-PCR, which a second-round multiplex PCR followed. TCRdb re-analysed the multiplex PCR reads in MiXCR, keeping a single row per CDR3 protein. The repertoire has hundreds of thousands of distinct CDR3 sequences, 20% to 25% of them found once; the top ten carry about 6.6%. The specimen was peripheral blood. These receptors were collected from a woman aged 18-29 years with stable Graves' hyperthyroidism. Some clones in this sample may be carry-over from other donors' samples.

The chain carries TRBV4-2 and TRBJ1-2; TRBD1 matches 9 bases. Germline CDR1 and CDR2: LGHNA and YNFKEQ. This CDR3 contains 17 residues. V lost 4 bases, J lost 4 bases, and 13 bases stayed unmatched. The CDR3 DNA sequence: TGTGCCAGCAGCCCGGAGTCTGGACAGGGGCTCGGCTATGGCTACACCTTC. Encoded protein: CASSPESGQGLGYGYTF.

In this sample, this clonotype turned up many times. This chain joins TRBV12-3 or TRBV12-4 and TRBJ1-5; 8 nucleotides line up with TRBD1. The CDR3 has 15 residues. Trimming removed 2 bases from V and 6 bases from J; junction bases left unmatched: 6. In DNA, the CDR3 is TGTGCCAGCAGTTTAATGTCAGGGGGCGGTCAGCCCCAGCATTTT. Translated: CASSLMSGGGQPQHF.

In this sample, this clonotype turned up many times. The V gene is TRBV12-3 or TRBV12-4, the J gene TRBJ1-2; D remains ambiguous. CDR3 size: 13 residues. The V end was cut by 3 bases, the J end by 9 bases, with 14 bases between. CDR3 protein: CASSFGQVDSYTF. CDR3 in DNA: TGTGCCAGCAGTTTTGGTCAGGTGGATAGCTACACCTTC.

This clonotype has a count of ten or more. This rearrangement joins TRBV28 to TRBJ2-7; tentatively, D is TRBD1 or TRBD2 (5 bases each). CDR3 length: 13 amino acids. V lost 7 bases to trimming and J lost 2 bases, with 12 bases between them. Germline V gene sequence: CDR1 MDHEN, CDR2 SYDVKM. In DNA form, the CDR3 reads TGTGCCAGCATCGGGACGGAAGCCTACGAGCAGTACTTC. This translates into CASIGTEAYEQYF.

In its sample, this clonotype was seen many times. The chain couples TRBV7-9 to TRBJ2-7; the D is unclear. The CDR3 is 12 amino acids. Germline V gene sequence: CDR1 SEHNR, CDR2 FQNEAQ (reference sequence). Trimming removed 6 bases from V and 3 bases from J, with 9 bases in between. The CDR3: CASRSQDYEQYF. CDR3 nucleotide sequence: TGTGCCAGCAGAAGTCAGGACTACGAGCAGTACTTC. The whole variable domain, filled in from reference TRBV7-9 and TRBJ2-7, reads DTGVSQNPRHKITKRGQNVTFRCDPISEHNRLYWYRQTLGQGPEFLTYFQNEAQLEKSRLLSDRFSAERPKGSFSTLEIQRTEQGDSAMYLCASRSQDYEQYFGPGTRLTVT.

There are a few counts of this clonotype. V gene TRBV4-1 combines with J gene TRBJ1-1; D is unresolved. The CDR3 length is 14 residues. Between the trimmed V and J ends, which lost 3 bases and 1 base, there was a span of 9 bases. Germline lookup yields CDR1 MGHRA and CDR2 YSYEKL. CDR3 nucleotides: TGCGCCAGCAGCCAGAAGAGTTCGAACACTGAAGCTTTCTTT. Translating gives CASSQKSSNTEAFF.

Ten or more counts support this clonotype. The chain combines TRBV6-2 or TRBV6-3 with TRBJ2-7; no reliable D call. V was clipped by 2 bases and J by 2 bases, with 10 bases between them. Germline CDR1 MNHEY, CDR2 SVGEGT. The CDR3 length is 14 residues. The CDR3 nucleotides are TGTGCCAGCAGTTACGAGGACGAAACCTACGAGCAGTACTTC. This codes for CASSYEDETYEQYF.

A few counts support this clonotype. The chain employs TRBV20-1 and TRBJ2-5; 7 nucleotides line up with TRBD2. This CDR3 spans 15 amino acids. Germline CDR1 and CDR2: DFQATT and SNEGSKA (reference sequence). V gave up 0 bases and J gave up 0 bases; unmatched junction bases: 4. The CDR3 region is CSARDPAGNQETQYF. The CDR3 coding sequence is TGCAGTGCTAGAGACCCAGCGGGGAACCAAGAGACCCAGTACTTC.

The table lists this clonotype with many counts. CDR3 nucleotides: TGCGCCAGCAGTTCAACAGGTATCCAAGAGACCCAGTACTTC. This encodes CASSSTGIQETQYF. The V gene is TRBV5-1, the J gene TRBJ2-5; a possible D gene is TRBD1 (5 bases). CDR1 and CDR2 (germline): SGHRS, YFSETQ. The CDR3 contains 14 residues. V lost 5 bases and J lost 1, with 12 bases in between.

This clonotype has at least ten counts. CDR3 protein: CATSTRQLHSSNQPQHF. The CDR3 region has the DNA TGTGCCACCAGCACCCGACAGCTCCACTCCAGCAATCAGCCCCAGCATTTT. This rearrangement joins TRBV15 to TRBJ1-5; TRBD1 might be the D (5 bases). Trimming left V 4 bases short and J 1 base short, with 17 bases between. Germline V gene data show CDR1 as LNHNV and CDR2 as YYDKDF (reference sequence). The CDR3 is 17 amino acids.

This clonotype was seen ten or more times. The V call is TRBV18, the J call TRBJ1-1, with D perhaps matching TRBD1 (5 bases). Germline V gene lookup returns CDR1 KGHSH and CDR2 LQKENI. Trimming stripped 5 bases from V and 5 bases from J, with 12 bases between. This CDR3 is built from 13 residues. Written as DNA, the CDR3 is TGTGCCAGCTCAAATGGGGGGGGAACTGAAGCTTTCTTT. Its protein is CASSNGGGTEAFF.

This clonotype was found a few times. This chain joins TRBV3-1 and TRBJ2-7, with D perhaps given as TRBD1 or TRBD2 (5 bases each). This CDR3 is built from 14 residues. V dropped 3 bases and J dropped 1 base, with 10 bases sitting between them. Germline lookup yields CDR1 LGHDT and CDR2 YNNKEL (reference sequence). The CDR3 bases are TGTGCCAGCAGCCATAGGGACGCATCCTACGAGCAGTACTTC. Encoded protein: CASSHRDASYEQYF.

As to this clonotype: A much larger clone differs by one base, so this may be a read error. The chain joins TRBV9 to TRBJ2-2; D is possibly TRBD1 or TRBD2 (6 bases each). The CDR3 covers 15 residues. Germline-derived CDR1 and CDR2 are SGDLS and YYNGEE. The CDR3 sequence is CASSFEGGNTGELLF. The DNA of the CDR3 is TGTGCCAGCAGCTTCGAGGGGGGTAACACCGGGGAGCTGCTTTTT.

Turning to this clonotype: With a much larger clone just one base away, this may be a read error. The CDR3 loop reads CATCLELRGQPQHF. The CDR3 nucleotides read TGTGCCACCTGTCTCGAACTTCGGGGTCAGCCCCAGCATTTT. This chain uses TRBV6-2 or TRBV6-3 with TRBJ1-5; D remains unclear. The germline gives CDR1 MNHEY, CDR2 SVGEGT. Deletions cut 10 bases from V and 6 bases from J, with 19 bases between. The CDR3 is 14 amino acids.

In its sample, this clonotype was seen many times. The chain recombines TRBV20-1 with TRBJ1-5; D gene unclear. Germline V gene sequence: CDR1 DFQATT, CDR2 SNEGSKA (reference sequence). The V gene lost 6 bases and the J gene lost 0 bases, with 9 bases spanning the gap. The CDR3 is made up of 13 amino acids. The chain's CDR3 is CSASDTSNQPQHF. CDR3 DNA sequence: TGCAGTGCCAGCGACACTAGCAATCAGCCCCAGCATTTT.

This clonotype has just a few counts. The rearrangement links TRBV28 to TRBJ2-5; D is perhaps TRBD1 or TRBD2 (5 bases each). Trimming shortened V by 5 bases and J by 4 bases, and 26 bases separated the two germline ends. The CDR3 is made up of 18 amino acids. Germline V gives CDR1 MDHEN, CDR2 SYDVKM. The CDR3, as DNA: TGTGCCAGCAGTCCCCGAGGGGAATTAGGGTTCCTAAGAGAGACCCAGTACTTC. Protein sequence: CASSPRGELGFLRETQYF. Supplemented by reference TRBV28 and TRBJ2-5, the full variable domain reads DVKVTQSSRYLVKRTGEKVFLECVQDMDHENMFWYRQDPGLGLRLIYFSYDVKMKEKGDIPEGYSVSREKKERFSLILESASTNQTSMYLCASSPRGELGFLRETQYFGPGTRLLVL.

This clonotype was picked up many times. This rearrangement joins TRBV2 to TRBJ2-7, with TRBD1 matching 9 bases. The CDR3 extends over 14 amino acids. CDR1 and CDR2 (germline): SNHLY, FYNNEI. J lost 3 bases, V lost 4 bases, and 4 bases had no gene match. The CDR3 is CASSGGTGRYEQYF. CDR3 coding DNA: TGTGCCAGCAGTGGGGGGACAGGGCGCTACGAGCAGTACTTC.